These T cell receptor beta chains were read from a single sample in a study of CD8+ T cells in alopecia areata. TCRdb keeps only in-frame clones here, not all; method: immunoSEQ multiplex PCR. The data contain about 200,000 clones, 58% of them seen just once; the ten biggest clones take up about 5%. The input for sequencing was CD4+ T cells sorted from blood, taken at week 24, from a patient treated with tofacitinib. The receptors were sampled from a human donor with alopecia areata. CDR3s include the opening cysteine and the closing phenylalanine or tryptophan. The D gene is left open where the match is weak. Some rows mark clone size as missing; the rest say once, few, many or name a class of expanded clone.

V	J	size	D	DNA	CDR3
TRBV10-3	TRBJ2-5	few	TRBD2	TGTGCCACGGGACTAGCGGGAGAGGGGACCCAGTACTTC	CATGLAGEGTQYF
TRBV27	TRBJ1-6	.	.	TGTGCCAGCAGCCGGACAGCAAATTCACCCCTCCACTTT	CASSRTANSPLHF
TRBV18	TRBJ2-7	.	TRBD2	TGTGCCAGCTCACAGGGACTAGCGGACTCCTACGAGCAGTACTTC	CASSQGLADSYEQYF
TRBV18	TRBJ2-7	.	TRBD1	TGTGCCAGCTCACCAGCCCGGACAGGGGGCCGGTATGAGCAGTACTTC	CASSPARTGGRYEQYF
TRBV6-5	TRBJ2-1	few	.	TGTGCCAGCAGTTGGGGGAGGGGGCTGGATGAGCAGTTCTTC	CASSWGRGLDEQFF
TRBV7-9	TRBJ1-2	.	.	TGTGCCAGCAGCTTAGATAGCAACGCAGGAAACTACACCTTC	CASSLDSNAGNYTF
TRBV5-4	TRBJ2-5	.	TRBD1	TGTGCCAGCAGCAGAGGGACAGAAGTGTCCGAGACCCAGTACTTC	CASSRGTEVSETQYF
TRBV25-1	TRBJ2-1	.	.	TGTGCCAGCAGTGAATATGGGGGCAATGAGCAGTTCTTC	CASSEYGGNEQFF
TRBV19	TRBJ1-6	.	.	TGTGCCAGTAGTAGAAAGACACCGGAGAGACCCCTCCACTTT	CASSRKTPERPLHF
TRBV6-1	TRBJ2-5	few	.	TGTGCCAGCAGTGACCTTGAGACCCAGTACTTC	CASSDLETQYF
TRBV27	TRBJ2-6	.	.	TGTGCCAGCAGACCTACTACAGGATCACCTGGGGCCAACGTCCTGACTTTC	CASRPTTGSPGANVLTF
TRBV12-1	TRBJ2-2	few	.	TGTGCCAGCAGCTTTGATTGGGGGAACACCGGGGAGCTGTTTTTT	CASSFDWGNTGELFF
TRBV7-2	TRBJ2-3	.	.	TGTGCCAGCAGCTTCTTGGTGGATACGCAGTATTTT	CASSFLVDTQYF
TRBV6-5	TRBJ2-2	.	TRBD1	TGTGCCAGCAGGATCTCTCGGGACAGCACCGGGGAGCTGTTTTTT	CASRISRDSTGELFF
TRBV6-6	TRBJ2-2	.	.	TGTGCCAGCAGTTACCCGGGCGGGTCCACCGGGGAGCTGTTTTTT	CASSYPGGSTGELFF
TRBV5-4	TRBJ2-2	.	.	TGTGCCAGCAGCTCTAGACAGAAGAACACCGGGGAGCTGTTTTTT	CASSSRQKNTGELFF
TRBV7-2	TRBJ2-5	few	.	TGTGCCAGCAGCCTGGCGGGTCGTACCCAAGAGACCCAGTACTTC	CASSLAGRTQETQYF
TRBV7-3	TRBJ2-5	.	TRBD1	TGTGCCAGCAGCTTAAGGACAGGGGGCGGGGAGACCCAGTACTTC	CASSLRTGGGETQYF
TRBV15	TRBJ2-5	few	TRBD2	TGTGCCACCAGCAGAGATTGGTCTAGCGGAGATCAAGAGACCCAGTACTTC	CATSRDWSSGDQETQYF
TRBV5-6	TRBJ2-7	.	.	TGTGCCAGCAGCTTGGTCGGGAGTTACGAGCAGTACTTC	CASSLVGSYEQYF
TRBV29-1	TRBJ1-1	few	.	TGCAGCGTTGACGAGTACACTGAAGCTTTCTTT	CSVDEYTEAFF
TRBV7-9	TRBJ1-1	few	.	TGTGCCAGCAGAAGCAGGATCGATAGTACTGAAGCTTTCTTT	CASRSRIDSTEAFF
TRBV13	TRBJ1-5	.	.	TGTGCCAGCGGCGTGGGACACGTCAATCAGCCCCAGCATTTT	CASGVGHVNQPQHF
TRBV7-2	TRBJ2-1	.	TRBD2	TGTGCCAGCAGTCTAAGCGGGGGCCGAAACAATGAGCAGTTCTTC	CASSLSGGRNNEQFF
TRBV29-1	TRBJ1-1	few	TRBD1	TGCAGCGTTTACAGGGGAATACTGAACACTGAAGCTTTCTTT	CSVYRGILNTEAFF
TRBV9	TRBJ1-2	.	.	TGTGCCAGCCATTCGGGGAGAAACTATGGCTACACCTTC	CASHSGRNYGYTF
TRBV5-1	TRBJ2-7	.	.	TGCGCCAGCAGCACCGGACTGAGCGGTTACGAGCAGTACTTC	CASSTGLSGYEQYF
TRBV6-6	TRBJ2-3	few	.	TGTGCCAGCAGTTGGGAATTTTCAGATACGCAGTATTTT	CASSWEFSDTQYF
TRBV7-9	TRBJ1-2	.	.	TGTGCCAGCAGCCCTCGGACAGATCTCACTAACTATGGCTACACCTTC	CASSPRTDLTNYGYTF
TRBV9	TRBJ2-3	.	TRBD2	TGTGCCAGCAGCAAGGGACTAGCGGGGAGCACAGATACGCAGTATTTT	CASSKGLAGSTDTQYF
TRBV7-2	TRBJ2-7	.	TRBD1	TGTGCCAGCAGCTTAATCGGGACAGGGCCCGCCGAGCAGTACTTC	CASSLIGTGPAEQYF
TRBV4-3	TRBJ2-1	.	.	TGCGCCAGCAGCCAAGCGTACAATGAGCAGTTCTTC	CASSQAYNEQFF
TRBV30	TRBJ2-1	few	.	TGTGCCTGGAGTCGTCAGGGGAGCTCCTACAATGAGCAGTTCTTC	CAWSRQGSSYNEQFF
TRBV7-9	TRBJ2-5	few	.	TGTGCCAGCAGCTTAGGGACGGTAAAAGAGACCCAGTACTTC	CASSLGTVKETQYF
TRBV4-2	TRBJ1-2	.	.	TGTGCCAGCAGCTCTAACTATGGCTACACCTTC	CASSSNYGYTF
TRBV7-2	TRBJ2-7	.	TRBD2	TGTGCCAGCAGCCCGACTAGCGGGAGAACAGGCGAGCAGTACTTC	CASSPTSGRTGEQYF
TRBV5-1	TRBJ2-6	few	TRBD2	TGCGCCAGCAGCTTGTTAAGCGGGGGCCCTTCTGGGGCCAACGTCCTGACTTTC	CASSLLSGGPSGANVLTF
TRBV30	TRBJ1-5	.	TRBD1	TGTGCCTGGAGTGCCGGACAGGGTCAGCATTTT	CAWSAGQGQHF
TRBV5-1	TRBJ1-1	.	TRBD1	TGCGCCAGCAGTCGAGCACAGGGGTCGGACACTGAAGCTTTCTTT	CASSRAQGSDTEAFF
TRBV7-3	TRBJ2-2	few	TRBD2	TGTGCCAGCAGCGCAAGCGGGAGGGCCGGGGAGCTGTTTTTT	CASSASGRAGELFF